This T cell receptor beta chain comes out of a study of lymphopenia after photon versus proton radiotherapy. Generated by immunoSEQ multiplex PCR, the TCRdb table keeps only in-frame clones and is missing some. The sample lists 75,000 to 90,000 clones, around 80% occurring once. This clone was found once. What it binds is unknown. V dropped 0 bases and J dropped 3 bases, with 15 bases sitting between them. In germline, CDR1 is SGDLS, CDR2 YYNGEE. The CDR3 runs 16 residues. Overall study results and limits: Relative stability marked proton patients; photon patients lost diversity and naive cells. Larger post-nadir TCR diversity loss correlated inversely with survival in deceased patients.

The source was peripheral blood, collected from a patient treated with proton-based radiotherapy. The sequence came from a man aged 60-69 years with pancreatic cancer. This chain joins TRBV9 and TRBJ1-2; possibly TRBD1 for D (5 bases). As DNA, the CDR3 is TGTGCCAGCAGCGTAGGCCCCGGGGGATCATACTATGGCTACACCTTC. Translating gives CASSVGPGGSYYGYTF. The full variable domain, its missing parts supplied by reference TRBV9 and TRBJ1-2, is DSGVTQTPKHLITATGQRVTLRCSPRSGDLSVYWYQQSLDQGLQFLIQYYNGEERAKGNILERFSAQQFPDLHSELNLSSLELGDSALYFCASSVGPGGSYYGYTFGSGTRLTVV.